Below, 26 T cell receptor beta chains from the same sample are listed, as sequenced in a study of T cell responses to AZD1222 COVID-19 vaccine. Sequencing used immunoSEQ multiplex PCR; TCRdb keeps in-frame clones, though not all of them. The sample includes around 200,000 clones, 94% of them seen just once. The sample was peripheral blood, taken 28 days after the second AZD1222 dose. The receptors stem from an adult who received the AZD1222 COVID-19 vaccine.

J is TRBJ2-1 and V is TRBV10-2; 9 bases fit TRBD1. V shed 6 bases, J shed 7 bases, and the junction held 4 bases outside the gene matches. Germline assignment: CDR1 WSHSY and CDR2 SAAADI. The CDR3 runs 13 residues. DNA for the CDR3: TGCGCCAGCAGGCGGGACAGGGATAATGAGCAGTTCTTC. This gives the protein CASRRDRDNEQFF.

The CDR3 reads CASSQGNYGYTF. Written as DNA, the CDR3 is TGCGCCAGCAGCCAAGGAAACTATGGCTACACCTTC. The chain couples TRBV4-3 to TRBJ1-2; D is unresolved. The germline V gene has CDR1 LGHNA and CDR2 YSLEER. CDR3 size: 12 residues. V was pared by 1 base and J by 2 bases, with 2 bases between.

This sequence joins TRBV28 and TRBJ1-3; the match to TRBD1 covers 8 bases. CDR3 size: 16 residues. V dropped 9 bases and J dropped 1; count of bases not matched to a gene: 11. Per germline, CDR1 MDHEN and CDR2 SYDVKM. The CDR3: CASEQGGERSGNTIYF. The CDR3 bases are TGTGCCAGTGAACAGGGGGGGGAGAGGTCTGGAAACACCATATATTTT.

This rearrangement joins TRBV11-3 to TRBJ2-2; 11 nucleotides match TRBD2. The CDR3 loop spans 18 amino acids. Looked up from germline, CDR1 is SGHNT and CDR2 is YENEEA. After removal of 0 bases from V and 2 bases from J, the junction contained 5 bases not matched to a gene. The CDR3 loop is CASSLEVLAGANTGELFF. CDR3 in DNA: TGTGCCAGCAGCTTAGAGGTACTAGCGGGGGCCAACACCGGGGAGCTGTTTTTT.

The V gene is TRBV19, the J gene TRBJ1-6, with 7 bases matching TRBD1. Trimming took 3 bases from V and 11 from J; bases not matched to a gene: 4. In germline, CDR1 is LNHDA, CDR2 SQIVND (reference sequence). CDR3 length: 13 amino acids. CDR3 region: CASSIAGTAPLHF. CDR3 nucleotide sequence: TGTGCCAGTAGTATCGCCGGGACAGCACCCCTCCACTTT.

This chain connects TRBV7-9 to TRBJ2-2; D not certain. The CDR3 is 15 amino acids. Germline V lookup: CDR1 SEHNR, CDR2 FQNEAQ (reference sequence). Trimming took off 2 bases at V and 2 bases at J, with 9 bases between the two ends. CDR3 sequence (DNA): TGTGCCAGCAGCTTAACTCCAGCCAACACCGGGGAGCTGTTTTTT. Translated: CASSLTPANTGELFF.

The chain has TRBV7-3 and TRBJ2-1, with D perhaps TRBD1 or TRBD2 (5 bases each). The CDR3 loop spans 14 amino acids. Trimming left V 2 bases short and J 7 bases short, with 12 bases between. CDR1 is SGHTA, CDR2 FQGTGA, per germline. DNA of the CDR3: TGTGCCAGCAGCTTATCCGGGGCTGAGAATGAGCAGTTCTTC. Its protein is CASSLSGAENEQFF.

The V gene is TRBV19, the J gene TRBJ1-6, with TRBD1 as a possible D gene (5 bases). CDR1 is LNHDA, CDR2 SQIVND, per germline (reference sequence). This CDR3 contains 14 residues. V lost 5 bases, J lost 5 bases, and 10 bases lay in between. Here the CDR3 reads CASSLGRDNSPLHF. As DNA, the CDR3 is TGTGCCAGTAGTTTGGGACGGGATAATTCACCCCTCCACTTT.

The chain has TRBV7-9 and TRBJ1-4; D is possibly TRBD1 (5 bases). This CDR3 contains 13 residues. CDR1 is SEHNR, CDR2 FQNEAQ, per germline (reference sequence). V was pared by 5 bases and J by 7 bases, with 11 bases between. This chain's CDR3 is CASSRGGGEKLFF. In nucleotides, the CDR3 is TGTGCCAGCAGCCGGGGGGGTGGTGAAAAACTGTTTTTT.

The chain combines TRBV30 with TRBJ1-5; no clear D gene. Germline CDR1 reads GTSNPN; CDR2 reads SVGIG (reference sequence). The CDR3 is 13 residues long. The ends were cut back, 2 bases at V and 4 bases at J, with 9 bases in the middle. CDR3: CAWSYTANQPQHF. CDR3 sequence (DNA): TGTGCCTGGAGTTATACAGCGAATCAGCCCCAGCATTTT.

The chain combines TRBV2 with TRBJ2-1, with 7 bases lining up with TRBD2. Germline CDR1 SNHLY, CDR2 FYNNEI. There are 18 residues in the CDR3. The V gene end was trimmed by 7 bases and the J gene end by 3 bases; junction bases not matched to a gene: 18. The CDR3 loop is CASNGGGSNGANYNEQFF. Here the CDR3 DNA reads TGTGCCAGCAATGGCGGGGGATCTAACGGGGCCAACTACAATGAGCAGTTCTTC.

V gene TRBV2 combines with J gene TRBJ2-1; TRBD2 is a possible D gene (6 bases). Trimming removed 8 bases at V and 8 bases at J, with 19 bases between. Germline CDR1 is SNHLY and CDR2 is FYNNEI. The CDR3 runs to 14 residues. CDR3: CASLKLIAVDEQFF. CDR3 nucleotides: TGTGCCAGCCTGAAGTTGATAGCGGTGGATGAGCAGTTCTTC.

V is TRBV19 and J is TRBJ1-1; D uncertain. Trimming removed 8 bases at V and 5 bases at J, with 18 bases between. The CDR3 has 14 amino acids. The V gene's germline CDR1 is LNHDA and CDR2 SQIVND (reference sequence). As DNA, the CDR3 is TGTGCCAGTCAACCGGGGAAGCGGGTAACTGAAGCTTTCTTT. Translating it yields CASQPGKRVTEAFF.

The gene calls are TRBV6-7 and TRBJ2-7, with D perhaps TRBD1 (6 bases). TRBV6-7 is treated as an ORF (open reading frame) with a function not yet certain. V dropped 0 bases and J dropped 3 bases, with 33 bases sitting between them. CDR3 length: 22 amino acids. CDR3 sequence: CASSYSATRVTVDSAIIYEQYF. The DNA of the CDR3 is TGTGCCAGCAGTTACTCTGCCACCAGAGTGACCGTGGACAGCGCGATTATCTACGAGCAGTACTTC.

V usage is TRBV9 and J usage is TRBJ2-1; possibly TRBD1 for D (5 bases). Per the germline V gene, CDR1 is SGDLS and CDR2 is YYNGEE. V dropped 2 bases and J dropped 10 bases, with 16 bases sitting between them. The CDR3 loop spans 14 amino acids. DNA for the CDR3: TGTGCCAGCAGCGTTACTTTTTCCCAGGGAGAGCAGTTCTTC. Translation gives CASSVTFSQGEQFF.

V usage is TRBV4-1 and J usage is TRBJ1-3; D unresolved. Germline CDR1 and CDR2: MGHRA and YSYEKL. This CDR3 has 16 amino acids. Between the trimmed V and J ends, which lost 2 bases and 2 bases, there was a span of 13 bases. The CDR3 bases are TGCGCCAGCAGCCAAATAGGACGGGTGCCTGGAAACACCATATATTTT. Translated: CASSQIGRVPGNTIYF.

The chain carries TRBV18 and TRBJ1-3, with D possibly TRBD1 on 5 matching bases. CDR1 and CDR2 (germline): KGHSH, LQKENI. This CDR3 has 15 amino acids. The V and J ends lost 6 bases and 8 bases respectively, with 20 bases between them. CDR3 nucleotide sequence: TGTGCCAGCTCTCATCGGGACCTCGCGTCGTACACCATATATTTT. It is translated as CASSHRDLASYTIYF.

This clone was seen only a few times. The V and J genes are TRBV27 and TRBJ1-5; D is unresolved. Trimming left V 1 base short and J 4 bases short, with 8 bases between. Germline V gene sequence: CDR1 MNHEY, CDR2 SMNVEV (reference sequence). The CDR3 sequence is 14 residues long. Here the CDR3 reads CASSLFLGNQPQHF. The CDR3 DNA reads as TGTGCCAGCAGTTTATTTTTGGGAAATCAGCCCCAGCATTTT.

The chain combines TRBV5-6 with TRBJ1-4; 8 bases line up with TRBD1. Germline V gene data show CDR1 as SGHDT and CDR2 as YYEEEE. CDR3 length equals 16 residues. The V segment lost 0 bases and the J segment 0 bases; nucleotides outside the gene matches: 1. CDR3 bases: TGTGCCAGCAGCTTGGCAGGGGGCACAACTAATGAAAAACTGTTTTTT. It codes for CASSLAGGTTNEKLFF.

The genes are TRBV28 and TRBJ2-5, with unresolved D. V was shortened by 2 bases and J by 2 bases, with 6 bases between the two germline ends. CDR1 and CDR2 from the germline V gene are MDHEN and SYDVKM. This CDR3 region has 13 residues. CDR3 DNA: TGTGCCAGCAGTTTAGAATGGCAAGAGACCCAGTACTTC. Its translation is CASSLEWQETQYF.

The J gene is TRBJ1-5, the V gene TRBV5-8; TRBD1 agrees at 7 bases. Trimming removed 3 bases from V and 2 bases from J; junction bases left unmatched: 5. Germline CDR1 is SGHTS and CDR2 is YDEGEE. The length of the CDR3 is 15 residues. The CDR3 sequence: CASSSRGMGNQPQHF. For the CDR3, the DNA is TGTGCCAGCAGCTCCAGGGGGATGGGCAATCAGCCCCAGCATTTT.

The chain is built from TRBV4-3 and TRBJ2-7; D is possibly TRBD1 (6 bases). This CDR3 has 13 amino acids. Germline lookup yields CDR1 LGHNA and CDR2 YSLEER. V lost 0 bases and J lost 10, with 13 bases in between. DNA of the CDR3: TGCGCCAGCAGCCAAGATGACCACAGGGCCCAGTACTTC. Its protein is CASSQDDHRAQYF.

This chain connects TRBV6-5 to TRBJ2-3, with no clear D. Trimming shortened V by 6 bases and J by 0 bases, and 10 bases separated the two germline ends. Germline V gives CDR1 MNHEY, CDR2 SVGAGI. The CDR3 runs 14 residues. The CDR3 DNA sequence: TGTGCCAGCAGGGCAGATACTAGCACAGATACGCAGTATTTT. Amino acids: CASRADTSTDTQYF.

The chain links TRBV11-2 to TRBJ1-2, with D maybe TRBD1 (5 bases). Looked up from germline, CDR1 is SGHAT and CDR2 is FQNNGV. The CDR3 runs to 13 residues. Trimming took 3 bases from V and 2 from J, leaving 7 bases between them. CDR3 sequence reads: CASSLRGNYGYTF. CDR3 nucleotide sequence: TGTGCCAGCAGCTTGAGGGGCAACTATGGCTACACCTTC.

The chain carries TRBV7-6 and TRBJ2-2; the D call may be TRBD1 or TRBD2 (6 bases each). V lost 2 bases, J lost 3 bases, and 16 bases lay in between. CDR3 length equals 17 residues. Germline-derived CDR1 and CDR2 are SGHVS and FNYEAQ. DNA for the CDR3: TGTGCCAGCAGCTTATTGTGGGGGGCAGGTCACACCGGGGAGCTGTTTTTT. Its translation is CASSLLWGAGHTGELFF.

The chain has TRBV13 and TRBJ1-1; no firm D call. The CDR3 is 15 residues long. The germline V and J ends were trimmed by 2 bases and 8 bases, with 18 bases remaining between them. CDR1 and CDR2 from the germline V gene are PRHDT and FYEKMQ (reference sequence). CDR3 sequence reads: CASSLFLRRPREAFF. The CDR3, as DNA: TGTGCCAGCAGCTTATTTCTTCGTAGACCTAGAGAAGCTTTCTTT.